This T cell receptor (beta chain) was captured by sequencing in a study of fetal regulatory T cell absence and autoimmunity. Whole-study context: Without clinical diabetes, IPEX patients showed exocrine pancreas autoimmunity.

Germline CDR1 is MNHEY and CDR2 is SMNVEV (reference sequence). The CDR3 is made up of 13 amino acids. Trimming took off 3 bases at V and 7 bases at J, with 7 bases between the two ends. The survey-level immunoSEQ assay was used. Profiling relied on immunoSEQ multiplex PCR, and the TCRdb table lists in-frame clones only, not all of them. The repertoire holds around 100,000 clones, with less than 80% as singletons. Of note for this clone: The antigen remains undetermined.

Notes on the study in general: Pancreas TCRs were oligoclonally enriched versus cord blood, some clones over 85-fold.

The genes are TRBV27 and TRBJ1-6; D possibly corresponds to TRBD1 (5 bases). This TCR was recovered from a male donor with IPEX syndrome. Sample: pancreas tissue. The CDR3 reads CASSLSGNSPLHF. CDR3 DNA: TGTGCCAGCAGTTTGTCAGGGAATTCACCCCTCCACTTT.